This is a list of T cell receptor beta chains from one sample in a study of CD8 T cells in ankylosing spondylitis. TCRdb re-analysed the 5' RACE reads in MiXCR, keeping a single row per CDR3 protein. The sample lists about 250,000 distinct CDR3 sequences, approximately 8% seen once, with 4.8% in the top ten. Sequenced sample: blood, either unsorted or a sorted T cell fraction (not recorded which). These receptor sequences come from a female donor with ankylosing spondylitis or in good health (not recorded which). Both conserved end residues are part of each CDR3. Each record gives: J gene, V gene, D gene, clone size, CDR3 DNA, CDR3 protein. D genes are given only for firm matches. Only part of the rows carry a size: once, few, many, or a class if the clone is expanded.

>TRBJ2-2|TRBV11-2|TRBD1|NA
TGTGCCAGCGAAAGGGGGCCCGGGGAGCTGTTTTTT
CASERGPGELFF
>TRBJ2-7|TRBV6-1|NA|many
TGTGCCAGCAGTGACGAGGGACCAACCTACGAGCAGTACTTC
CASSDEGPTYEQYF
>TRBJ2-5|TRBV5-1|TRBD2|few
TGCGCCAGCAGCTTGGGAGCGGGAGGGGAAGAGACCCAGTACTTC
CASSLGAGGEETQYF
>TRBJ1-2|TRBV12-5|TRBD1|many
TGTGCTAGTGGTTTGGTACCAGACAGGGGGTCCGGCTACACCTTC
CASGLVPDRGSGYTF
>TRBJ2-5|TRBV4-3|NA|many
TGCGCCAGCAGCCAAGGCGCTGAGGTCCGGGAGACCCAGTACTTC
CASSQGAEVRETQYF
>TRBJ1-2|TRBV3-1|NA|many
TGTGCCAGCAGCCAAGCCCAGGTAAAGGGGGTCTCCTATGGCTACACCTTC
CASSQAQVKGVSYGYTF
>TRBJ1-5|TRBV20-1|NA|many
TGCAGTGCTAGAGAGGCACCAAATCAGCCCCAGCATTTT
CSAREAPNQPQHF
>TRBJ2-5|TRBV7-2|NA|many
TGTGCCAGCAGCTTAGCAGGCGACTGGAGGACCCAGTACTTC
CASSLAGDWRTQYF
>TRBJ2-7|TRBV4-3|NA|many
TGCGCCAGCAGCCAAGTCGTCAGGGTCGGCGAGCAGTACTTC
CASSQVVRVGEQYF
>TRBJ1-2|TRBV20-1|NA|many
TGCAGTGCTACCCTGACAGACTATGGCTACACCTTC
CSATLTDYGYTF
>TRBJ1-1|TRBV5-1|TRBD1|many
TGCGCCAGCAGCCTTGACAGGGACCTAATGAACACTGAAGCTTTCTTT
CASSLDRDLMNTEAFF
>TRBJ2-3|TRBV29-1|NA|many
TGCAGCGTTGAATTGGGATGGACCCGTCGTGAAGATACGCAGTATTTT
CSVELGWTRREDTQYF
>TRBJ2-1|TRBV7-9|NA|few
TGTGCCAGCAGCCTTATACACAGGGAGCAGTTCTTC
CASSLIHREQFF
>TRBJ2-5|TRBV28|NA|few
TGTGCCAGCAGTTCCGGTCCGGGGTCGGTGGAGACCCAGTACTTC
CASSSGPGSVETQYF
>TRBJ2-2|TRBV7-2|NA|few
TGTGCCAGCAGCTCCTATATTAGGGAGAGAGGGGAGCTGTTTTTT
CASSSYIRERGELFF
>TRBJ2-7|TRBV6-1|TRBD2|NA
TGTGCCAGCAGTGATACTACCACTAGCGGGATAACCTACGAGCAGTACTTC
CASSDTTTSGITYEQYF
>TRBJ2-1|TRBV4-3|NA|many
TGCGCCAGCAGCCAATACCGGGACCTCGAGCAGTTCTTC
CASSQYRDLEQFF
>TRBJ1-1|TRBV4-2|NA|many
TGTGCCAGCAGCCCTAGTATGAACACTGAAGCTTTCTTT
CASSPSMNTEAFF
>TRBJ2-7|TRBV28|NA|many
TGTGCCAGCAGTTCCCACGGGACATCCTACGAGCAGTACTTC
CASSSHGTSYEQYF
>TRBJ2-1|TRBV10-3|TRBD2|many
TGTGCCATCAGTGAAAGCGGGAGGGCCCTCGATGAGCAGTTCTTC
CAISESGRALDEQFF
>TRBJ2-1|TRBV7-4|TRBD2|many
TGTGCCAGCAGCTTAACGCGGGACTACTCCTACAATGAGCAGTTCTTC
CASSLTRDYSYNEQFF
>TRBJ2-5|TRBV5-1|NA|many
TGCGCCAGCAGCTCAAACGGGGACCAAGAGACCCAGTACTTC
CASSSNGDQETQYF
>TRBJ2-2|TRBV29-1|TRBD2|many
TGCAGCGTTGAAGTAGGGTTTAGGACTAGCGGGAATGACGGGGAGCTGTTTTTT
CSVEVGFRTSGNDGELFF
>TRBJ2-1|TRBV20-1|TRBD2|many
TGCAGTGTCCAGGGGACTAGCGGGAGGGCTGGGTTCTTC
CSVQGTSGRAGFF
>TRBJ2-1|TRBV12-3/TRBV12-4|TRBD2|medium-sized
TGTGCCAGCAGCCCGATAGCGGGAGGAGGAGAGCAGTTCTTC
CASSPIAGGGEQFF
>TRBJ2-7|TRBV7-2|TRBD1|many
TGTGCCAGCAGCCTAGGGGGCGCCTCCGAGCAGTACTTC
CASSLGGASEQYF
>TRBJ2-7|TRBV24-1|TRBD1|many
TGTGCCACGCAGGGGGATAATTCCTACGAGCAGTACTTC
CATQGDNSYEQYF
>TRBJ1-2|TRBV5-1|TRBD1|many
TGCGCCAGCAGCTTGGGACAGGGCTCGGGCTACACCTTC
CASSLGQGSGYTF
>TRBJ1-2|TRBV29-1|NA|few
TGCAGCGTTGGGGTGGGGACGGGCTATGGCTACACCTTC
CSVGVGTGYGYTF
>TRBJ2-1|TRBV11-2|NA|NA
TGTGCCAGCAGCCGGGATGAGCAGTTCTTC
CASSRDEQFF
>TRBJ2-7|TRBV7-2|NA|many
TGTGCCAGCAGCTTAGAGGGACGCAGGTTACAGTACTTC
CASSLEGRRLQYF
>TRBJ2-2|TRBV11-3|NA|many
TGTGCCAGCAGCTTAAGCTGGCAGGGGAACACCGGGGAGCTGTTTTTT
CASSLSWQGNTGELFF
>TRBJ1-3|TRBV19|NA|many
TGTGCCAGTGGGGACCGCTTCTCTGGAAACACCATATATTTT
CASGDRFSGNTIYF
>TRBJ2-1|TRBV9|TRBD2|many
TGTGCCAGCAGCGTAGAAGGGACTAGCGCTGCCCGTGAGCAGTTCTTC
CASSVEGTSAAREQFF
>TRBJ1-2|TRBV30|TRBD1|many
TGTGCCTGGAGCGCCCCGGGACAGGGCGGCCTCTATGGCTACACCTTC
CAWSAPGQGGLYGYTF
>TRBJ2-7|TRBV6-2/TRBV6-3|TRBD2|many
TGTGCCAGCAGTTATACTAGCGGGAGTCCAGCCTACGAGCAGTACTTC
CASSYTSGSPAYEQYF
>TRBJ1-1|TRBV20-1|NA|few
TGCAGTGGCACAGGGTGGAGACTGAGGGACACTGAAGCTTTCTTT
CSGTGWRLRDTEAFF
>TRBJ2-3|TRBV4-3|TRBD2|many
TGCGCCAGCAGCCCACTAGCGAGGCGCACAGATACGCAGTATTTT
CASSPLARRTDTQYF
>TRBJ2-7|TRBV6-2/TRBV6-3|NA|many
TGTGCCAGCAGTTACCCCGGAGGCGAGCAGTACTTC
CASSYPGGEQYF
>TRBJ2-7|TRBV6-4|NA|NA
TGTGCCAGCAGTGGTCTCCCATCCTACGAGCAGTACTTC
CASSGLPSYEQYF
>TRBJ2-3|TRBV28|NA|many
TGTGCCAGCAGGACACAGGGGGGGACGAATACGCAGTATTTT
CASRTQGGTNTQYF
>TRBJ2-1|TRBV29-1|TRBD2|many
TGCAGCGTGGAGCGGGAGGGCGGAGGGGATGAGCAGTTCTTC
CSVEREGGGDEQFF
>TRBJ2-1|TRBV5-1|TRBD2|few
TGCGCCAGCAGCACCGTAGCGGGAGGGGCTAATGAGCAGTTCTTC
CASSTVAGGANEQFF
>TRBJ1-2|TRBV6-5|NA|few
TGTGCCAGCAGTTACGGGGGGGAGCCTCGAGGCTACACCTTC
CASSYGGEPRGYTF
>TRBJ2-7|TRBV20-1|NA|many
TGCAGTGCTAGACCGGACAGGGAGGGCGAGCAGTACTTC
CSARPDREGEQYF
>TRBJ1-5|TRBV28|NA|few
TGTGCCACCAGGGTTGGCAATCAGCCCCAGCATTTT
CATRVGNQPQHF
>TRBJ1-2|TRBV23-1|NA|few
TGCGCCAGCTCTGGGGGAGGGGCGCGTGGCTACACCTTC
CASSGGGARGYTF
>TRBJ2-1|TRBV7-2|TRBD2|few
TGTGCCAGCAGCTCCGGGACTAGTGGTATAGATGAGCAGTTCTTC
CASSSGTSGIDEQFF
>TRBJ2-3|TRBV4-3|NA|NA
TGCGCCAGTAGCCGTCTACCGTCGGATACGCAGTATTTT
CASSRLPSDTQYF
>TRBJ2-7|TRBV30|TRBD2|NA
TGTGCCTGGAGTCCCTGGGTAGCGGGAGACGAGCAGTACTTC
CAWSPWVAGDEQYF
>TRBJ1-1|TRBV18|NA|many
TGTGCCAGCTCACCCCTCTCAACCCCCGACGGCACTGAAGCTTTCTTT
CASSPLSTPDGTEAFF
>TRBJ1-2|TRBV10-2|NA|many
TGCGCCAGCAGTGAGTCTGCCGGGGACGGCTACACCTTC
CASSESAGDGYTF
>TRBJ2-7|TRBV6-5|NA|many
TGTGCCAGCAGTCGCGACGGAGCCTACGAGCAGTACTTC
CASSRDGAYEQYF
>TRBJ1-1|TRBV29-1|NA|many
TGCAGCGCAAGAGCCCTATACGACACTGAAGCTTTCTTT
CSARALYDTEAFF